The T cell receptor beta chain described here comes from a study of blood T cell repertoires in COVID-19. CDR3 size: 14 residues. V lost 3 bases, J lost 4 bases, and 12 bases lay in between. Germline CDR1 is MDHEN and CDR2 is SYDVKM. The protocol was immunoSEQ multiplex PCR, while the TCRdb copy is restricted to in-frame clones and leaves out a portion. Altogether a few hundred thousand clones are present, more than 70% being singletons, with the ten largest covering about 4.3%. The specimen was PBMCs or T cells enriched from blood (not recorded which). The chain has TRBV28 and TRBJ1-2, with a possible D match to TRBD1 (5 bases). The receptor was isolated from a man aged 30 to 45 with acute COVID-19. CDR3 protein: CASSLGLVFYGYTF. The DNA for the CDR3 is TGTGCCAGCAGTTTGGGACTTGTATTCTATGGCTACACCTTC.